The 21 T cell receptor beta chains presented below share a single source sample, sequenced in a study of blood T cell repertoires in COVID-19 (dated by TCRdb to the early 2020s). Library creation used the immunoSEQ multiplex PCR assay. TCRdb took this table from immuneACCESS and kept in-frame rearrangements with V and J called. Such tables lack part of the clones; where checked against another copy, unresolved V genes explain under half of the gap, and the rest is unexplained. For this sample the table gives fewer than 200,000 clones, of which approximately 80% were detected only once. 22% of the sample is held by the ten biggest clonotypes. Sequencing was done on a sample of peripheral blood. The receptor set was obtained from an elderly woman with acute or convalescent COVID-19.

This clone was detected only a few times. CDR3 DNA sequence: TGTGCCAGCAGCGAGTCTCAGGGGGCCTTGACTGAAGCTTTCTTT. Translated, it gives CASSESQGALTEAFF. The gene calls are TRBV7-6 and TRBJ1-1; TRBD1 aligns across 8 bases. CDR1 and CDR2 (germline): SGHVS, FNYEAQ. CDR3 length: 15 residues. V was pared by 5 bases and J by 5 bases, with 10 bases of the junction left unmatched.

In its sample, this clone was seen many times. The chain combines TRBV5-5 with TRBJ2-7, with 7 bases fitting TRBD2. Germline V gene data show CDR1 as SGHKS and CDR2 as YYEKEE (reference sequence). This CDR3 region has 13 residues. The junction had 3 bases not matched to a gene; V was cut back by 4 bases and J by 2 bases. The CDR3 spells CASSGGGPYEQYF. The CDR3 region has the DNA TGTGCCAGCAGCGGGGGAGGGCCCTACGAGCAGTACTTC.

In the case of this clone: This same CDR3 is encoded by further DNA sequences in the sample. This rearrangement joins TRBV18 to TRBJ1-5; no reliable D call. The CDR3 is made up of 14 amino acids. V dropped 2 bases and J dropped 2 bases, with 7 bases sitting between them. Germline-derived CDR1 and CDR2 are KGHSH and LQKENI. Written as DNA, the CDR3 is TGTGCCAGCTCACCAAGTGCGGGCAATCAGCCCCAGCATTTT. Its protein is CASSPSAGNQPQHF.

This clone showed up just once. This sequence joins TRBV20-1 and TRBJ1-2; D gene ambiguous. CDR1 is DFQATT and CDR2 is SNEGSKA in the germline V gene (reference sequence). The V end lost 4 bases, the J end lost 7 bases, and 10 bases lay between the germline ends. The CDR3 runs to 11 residues. CDR3 DNA sequence: TGCAGTGCTACGATTCGCGGTGGCTACACCTTC. Translation: CSATIRGGYTF.

This clone is a singleton in its sample. The V and J genes are TRBV7-6 and TRBJ1-5, with D unclear. Germline V gene sequence: CDR1 SGHVS, CDR2 FNYEAQ. There are 13 residues in the CDR3. V lost 0 bases and J lost 7, with 7 bases in between. The CDR3 loop is CASSLAGGQPQHF. In DNA, the CDR3 is TGTGCCAGCAGCTTAGCGGGCGGGCAGCCCCAGCATTTT.

As DNA, the CDR3 is TGTGCCAGCAGCCGATTCCGAGGGACAGGGCCAGGGGCCCAGTACTTC. Its protein is CASSRFRGTGPGAQYF. V gene TRBV11-2 combines with J gene TRBJ2-5; 9 bases agree with TRBD1. Germline V lookup: CDR1 SGHAT, CDR2 FQNNGV. This CDR3 has 16 amino acids. Trimming at V came to 5 bases and at J to 9 bases, leaving 16 bases not matched to a gene.

CDR3 sequence reads: CASSAPGRDTEAFF. In DNA form, the CDR3 reads TGTGCCAGCAGCGCTCCTGGCAGGGACACTGAAGCTTTCTTT. V and J are TRBV9 and TRBJ1-1; possibly TRBD1 for D (5 bases). The germline CDR1 and CDR2 sequences are SGDLS and YYNGEE. V dropped 3 bases and J dropped 3 bases, with 12 bases sitting between them. This CDR3 region has 14 residues.

This chain connects TRBV3-1 (or the pseudogene TRBV3-2) to TRBJ1-1; tentative D call: TRBD1 (5 bases). V lost 4 bases, J lost 5 bases, and 14 bases lay in between. The CDR3 totals 14 residues. Germline V gene sequence: CDR1 LGHDT, CDR2 YNNKEL (reference sequence). The CDR3, as DNA: TGTGCCAGCAGCCCGAAGCTGGGGGGAACTGAAGCTTTCTTT. This encodes CASSPKLGGTEAFF.

The CDR3 spells CASRLAGGQIRQYF. The CDR3 nucleotides read TGTGCCAGCAGACTAGCGGGAGGGCAAATACGGCAGTATTTT. This chain uses TRBV27 with TRBJ2-3, with 13 positions matching TRBD2. Germline lookup yields CDR1 MNHEY and CDR2 SMNVEV (reference sequence). Unmatched junction bases numbered 8, after V lost 6 bases and J lost 11 bases. The length of the CDR3 is 14 residues.

The count of this clone is one. The chain has TRBV5-1 and TRBJ2-5; TRBD1 agrees at 11 bases. This CDR3 has 16 amino acids. Germline CDR1 SGHRS, CDR2 YFSETQ. V dropped 4 bases and J dropped 1; count of bases not matched to a gene: 6. The CDR3 DNA reads TGCGCCAGCAGCCCTGGGACAGGGGGTGGCCAAGAGACCCAGTACTTC. Encoded protein: CASSPGTGGGQETQYF.

The genes are TRBV5-1 and TRBJ1-1; weak D call: TRBD1 (6 bases). With 4 bases removed from V and 0 bases from J, the gap between germline ends came to 10 bases. Germline CDR1 reads SGHRS; CDR2 reads YFSETQ. This CDR3 has 14 residues. CDR3 bases: TGCGCCAGCAGCCCCAGGGACATGAACACTGAAGCTTTCTTT. It specifies CASSPRDMNTEAFF.

This clone has just a few counts. The V and J genes are TRBV18 and TRBJ1-2, with 10 bases lining up with TRBD1. The CDR3 has 17 residues. V shed 3 bases, J shed 3 bases, and the junction held 10 bases outside the gene matches. In germline, CDR1 is KGHSH, CDR2 LQKENI. CDR3 protein: CASSPWTGGASDYGYTF. CDR3 DNA sequence: TGTGCCAGCTCACCCTGGACAGGGGGAGCATCAGACTATGGCTACACCTTC.

This sequence joins TRBV18 and TRBJ2-5; 9 positions match TRBD1. V gave up 2 bases and J gave up 5 bases; unmatched junction bases: 3. CDR3 size: 14 residues. Looked up from germline, CDR1 is KGHSH and CDR2 is LQKENI. The CDR3, as DNA: TGTGCCAGCTCACCAGCCGGACAGGGGGAGACCCAGTACTTC. It specifies CASSPAGQGETQYF.

The chain recombines TRBV4-3 with TRBJ1-3; D unclear. The CDR3 extends over 15 amino acids. Trimming removed 0 bases at V and 4 bases at J, with 10 bases between. Per germline, CDR1 LGHNA and CDR2 YSLEER. The CDR3 DNA reads as TGCGCCAGCAGCCAAGATAACTTGGGCGGAAACACCATATATTTT. Amino acids: CASSQDNLGGNTIYF.

This clone has only a few counts. The CDR3 DNA reads as TGTGCCAGCTCACCACCAGAGACTAACTATGGCTACACCTTC. Encoded protein: CASSPPETNYGYTF. The J gene is TRBJ1-2, the V gene TRBV18; D remains ambiguous. Germline CDR1 is KGHSH and CDR2 is LQKENI. The CDR3 has 14 amino acids. The V and J ends lost 0 bases and 0 bases respectively, with 5 bases between them.

This chain joins TRBV7-8 and TRBJ1-1; 8 positions agree with TRBD1. V lost 3 bases and J lost 3; bases outside the gene matches: 3. This CDR3 has 14 amino acids. Germline CDR1 reads SGHVS; CDR2 reads FQNEAQ. DNA for the CDR3: TGTGCCAGCAGCTTGTTGACAGGGGACACTGAAGCTTTCTTT. This sequence encodes CASSLLTGDTEAFF.

This sequence joins TRBV4-3 and TRBJ2-7, with D possibly TRBD1 on 6 matching bases. This CDR3 has 14 residues. V lost 1 base and J lost 5, with 12 bases in between. Germline CDR1 reads LGHNA; CDR2 reads YSLEER. The CDR3 nucleotides read TGCGCCAGCAGCCAAGTGGACAGTCACCACGAGCAGTACTTC. Protein product: CASSQVDSHHEQYF.

The chain couples TRBV6-5 to TRBJ2-7; 8 nucleotides match TRBD1. There are 14 residues in the CDR3. V shed 5 bases and J 3 bases; nucleotides not matched to a gene: 6. Looked up from germline, CDR1 is MNHEY and CDR2 is SVGAGI. The CDR3 here is CASSKPGQGYEQYF. DNA of the CDR3: TGTGCCAGCAGTAAACCCGGACAGGGCTACGAGCAGTACTTC.

The V gene is TRBV19, the J gene TRBJ2-7; perhaps TRBD1 as D (7 bases). Trimming pared 4 bases from V and 2 bases from J, leaving 12 bases between. CDR1 and CDR2 from the germline V gene are LNHDA and SQIVND (reference sequence). The CDR3 has 14 amino acids. This CDR3 is CASSRGDRAYEQYF. The DNA of the CDR3 is TGTGCCAGTAGTAGGGGGGACAGAGCCTACGAGCAGTACTTC.

This clone appeared a single time. V and J are TRBV25-1 and TRBJ2-2; tentative D call: TRBD2 (6 bases). The CDR3 runs 13 residues. V gave up 4 bases and J gave up 6 bases, with 9 bases separating them. Germline CDR1 reads MGHDK; CDR2 reads SYGVNS. DNA for the CDR3: TGTGCCAGCAGTGGAAGACTAGCCGGGGAGCTGTTTTTT. It encodes CASSGRLAGELFF.

V is TRBV7-8 and J is TRBJ1-1; D may be TRBD1 (5 bases). Trimming took 3 bases from V and 2 from J, leaving 19 bases between them. This CDR3 has 17 residues. From germline, CDR1 is SGHVS and CDR2 FQNEAQ. The CDR3 here is CASSFPRSGRGNTEAFF. The DNA of the CDR3 is TGTGCCAGCAGCTTCCCCCGATCAGGGCGAGGTAACACTGAAGCTTTCTTT. The full variable domain, its missing parts supplied by reference TRBV7-8 and TRBJ1-1, is GAGVSQSPRYKVAKRGQDVALRCDPISGHVSLFWYQQALGQGPEFLTYFQNEAQLDKSGLPSDRFFAERPEGSVSTLKIQRTQQEDSAVYLCASSFPRSGRGNTEAFFGQGTRLTVV.